Below are 21 T cell receptor beta chains sequenced from a single sample in a study of CD8 T cells in Susac syndrome. Random hexamers were used to reverse transcribe the RNA input (about 0.45 to 1 ug). Using its own MiXCR run on the immunoSEQ multiplex PCR reads, TCRdb lists one record per CDR3 protein. The table shows about 120,000 distinct CDR3 sequences, with about 95% occurring only once. The sequenced sample was CD4+ T cells from PBMCs. These receptor sequences come from a human donor in good health.

The rearrangement uses TRBV11-2 and TRBJ2-1; possibly TRBD2 for D (5 bases). CDR1 SGHAT and CDR2 FQNNGV come from the germline V gene. V was clipped by 2 bases and J by 9 bases, with 17 bases between them. The CDR3 totals 15 residues. In nucleotides, the CDR3 is TGTGCCAGCAGCTTATGGGCGGGCCTCGTACTTGAGCAGTTCTTC. Translated: CASSLWAGLVLEQFF.

V is TRBV6-6 and J is TRBJ1-1, with TRBD1 matching over 7 bases. The CDR3 loop spans 14 amino acids. Germline lookup yields CDR1 MNHNY and CDR2 SVGAGI (reference sequence). The ends lost 0 bases at V and 8 bases at J; junction bases unmatched: 6. CDR3 DNA sequence: TGTGCCAGCAGTTACTCCAAGACAGGGTTGGAAGCTTTCTTT. Translating it yields CASSYSKTGLEAFF.

The CDR3 sequence: CSVVQGGTGNTIYF. The CDR3, as DNA: TGCAGCGTGGTACAGGGAGGCACTGGAAACACCATATATTTT. The V gene is TRBV29-1, the J gene TRBJ1-3, with D possibly matching TRBD1 (6 bases). This CDR3 spans 14 amino acids. V lost 6 bases, J lost 2 bases, and 14 bases lay in between. Germline V gene data show CDR1 as SQVTM and CDR2 as ANQGSEA.

The rearrangement links TRBV20-1 to TRBJ2-3, with D hard to call. The CDR3 consists of 14 residues. V lost 3 bases and J lost 2, with 12 bases in between. Germline CDR1 is DFQATT and CDR2 is SNEGSKA (reference sequence). As DNA, the CDR3 is TGCAGTGCTAGCCCCGGCACACACACAGATACGCAGTATTTT. Translation gives CSASPGTHTDTQYF.

This clonotype was detected once. This chain connects TRBV23-1 to TRBJ1-5, with D possibly TRBD1 on 6 matching bases. TRBV23-1 qualifies as an ORF whose function is uncertain. CDR3 length: 17 residues. V was pared by 0 bases and J by 0 bases, with 12 bases between. This chain's CDR3 is CASSQSGGGSSNQPQHF. The DNA of the CDR3 is TGCGCCAGCAGTCAATCGGGGGGGGGCAGTAGCAATCAGCCCCAGCATTTT.

The V gene is TRBV20-1, the J gene TRBJ2-2; possible D gene TRBD2, 6 bases. Per germline, CDR1 DFQATT and CDR2 SNEGSKA (reference sequence). Trimming removed 6 bases at V and 4 bases at J, with 18 bases between. CDR3 length: 15 amino acids. The CDR3 loop is CSAAGGAVSTGELFF. The CDR3, as DNA: TGCAGTGCCGCCGGCGGGGCGGTTAGCACCGGGGAGCTGTTTTTT.

V is TRBV10-3 and J is TRBJ2-5; D unresolved. This CDR3 region has 15 residues. Germline V CDR1 and CDR2: ENHRY, SYGVKD. Between the trimmed V and J ends, which lost 5 bases and 2 bases, there was a span of 15 bases. CDR3 coding DNA: TGTGCCATCAGTAAAGCGAGTAAACAGCAAGAGACCCAGTACTTC. It codes for CAISKASKQQETQYF.

This chain connects TRBV7-2 to TRBJ2-1; no firm D call. Between the trimmed V and J ends, which lost 5 bases and 7 bases, there was a span of 6 bases. In germline, CDR1 is SGHTA, CDR2 FQGNSA. CDR3 size: 11 residues. The CDR3: CASSPVNEQFF. CDR3 nucleotides: TGTGCCAGCAGCCCGGTTAATGAGCAGTTCTTC.

This rearrangement joins TRBV28 to TRBJ1-1; no clear D gene. CDR1 and CDR2 (germline): MDHEN, SYDVKM. V was trimmed by 4 bases and J by 1 base, leaving 4 bases between them. The CDR3 length is 12 residues. CDR3 loop: CASSSTNTEAFF. Here the CDR3 DNA reads TGTGCCAGCAGTTCGACGAACACTGAAGCTTTCTTT.

This chain connects TRBV29-1 to TRBJ2-7; 9 nucleotides agree with TRBD1. The CDR3 covers 15 residues. V was pared by 6 bases and J by 0 bases, with 9 bases of the junction left unmatched. The germline CDR1 and CDR2 sequences are SQVTM and ANQGSEA. CDR3 protein: CSVRLGTGNSYEQYF. The CDR3 DNA reads as TGCAGCGTCCGTTTGGGGACAGGGAACTCCTACGAGCAGTACTTC.

This clonotype was seen only once. The genes are TRBV12-3 or TRBV12-4 and TRBJ2-3; D is unresolved. This CDR3 is built from 13 residues. V lost 4 bases to trimming and J lost 1 base, with 6 bases between them. The CDR3 nucleotides are TGTGCCAGCAGTTACCGGGGCACAGATACGCAGTATTTT. Its protein is CASSYRGTDTQYF.

CDR3 bases: TGTGCCAGCTCCCGCGGTCCGCAATCCTACGAGCAGTACTTC. Protein product: CASSRGPQSYEQYF. This rearrangement joins TRBV18 to TRBJ2-7; no reliable D call. The CDR3 extends over 14 amino acids. Germline V gene lookup returns CDR1 KGHSH and CDR2 LQKENI. V was trimmed by 6 bases and J by 1 base, leaving 13 bases between them.

The chain links TRBV7-8 to TRBJ2-3, with TRBD2 identical over 9 bases. The CDR3 consists of 21 residues. CDR1 is SGHVS, CDR2 FQNEAQ, per germline. With 2 bases clipped from V and 6 bases from J, the junction kept 24 bases outside the gene matches. The CDR3 sequence: CASSLNAPLRQLAGARDTQYF. The CDR3 DNA reads TGTGCCAGCAGCTTAAACGCCCCCCTAAGACAACTAGCGGGCGCCCGCGATACGCAGTATTTT.

With regard to this clonotype: The junction departs from germline at one end; a sequencing error may be responsible. The rearrangement uses TRBV28 and TRBJ1-5; 8 nucleotides match TRBD1. CDR3 length: 18 residues. Germline assignment: CDR1 MDHEN and CDR2 SYDVKM. The CDR3 DNA reads as TGTGCCAGCACTTTATCCACCCACAGGGGGGAAAGCAATCAGCCCCAGCATTTT. Translating gives CASTLSTHRGESNQPQHF.

This rearrangement joins TRBV6-6 to TRBJ2-7; 8 nucleotides align to TRBD1. CDR1 is MNHNY and CDR2 is SVGAGI in the germline V gene (reference sequence). The V and J ends lost 0 bases and 1 base, in that order; junction bases with no gene match: 5. This CDR3 has 16 residues. The CDR3 loop is CASSYSYRGISYEQYF. In nucleotides, the CDR3 is TGTGCCAGCAGTTACTCATACAGGGGGATTTCCTACGAGCAGTACTTC.

This chain connects TRBV18 to TRBJ1-5, with 12 bases matching TRBD1. CDR3 size: 16 residues. Germline lookup yields CDR1 KGHSH and CDR2 LQKENI. The V gene end was trimmed by 0 bases and the J gene end by 5 bases; junction bases not matched to a gene: 2. CDR3 sequence: CASSPPGQGADQPQHF. The CDR3, as DNA: TGTGCCAGCTCACCACCGGGACAGGGGGCAGATCAGCCCCAGCATTTT.

The chain uses TRBV19 and TRBJ1-2; possibly TRBD1 for D (5 bases). The CDR3 sequence is 16 residues long. Trimming removed 6 bases at V and 0 bases at J, with 17 bases between. Germline-derived CDR1 and CDR2 are LNHDA and SQIVND (reference sequence). CDR3 protein: CASRHRGAQANYGYTF. The DNA for the CDR3 is TGTGCCAGTAGGCATCGAGGGGCGCAAGCTAACTATGGCTACACCTTC.

The chain carries TRBV20-1 and TRBJ2-3, with 7 bases fitting TRBD2. This CDR3 comprises 16 residues. Trimming took 0 bases from V and 2 from J; bases not matched to a gene: 8. Looked up from germline, CDR1 is DFQATT and CDR2 is SNEGSKA (reference sequence). CDR3 DNA sequence: TGCAGTGCTAGAGATTTGGCTAGCGGACCCACAGATACGCAGTATTTT. Translated, it gives CSARDLASGPTDTQYF.

The V gene is TRBV24-1, the J gene TRBJ2-2, with TRBD1 as a possible D gene (6 bases). Per germline, CDR1 KGHDR and CDR2 SFDVKD. V was cut by 7 bases and J by 0 bases, with 14 bases left in between. This CDR3 region has 16 residues. The CDR3 DNA is TGTGCCACCAGCCAAATACAGGGAGCGAACACCGGGGAGCTGTTTTTT. It codes for CATSQIQGANTGELFF.

J is TRBJ2-1 and V is TRBV6-2 or TRBV6-3, with 8 bases matching TRBD1. Per the germline V gene, CDR1 is MNHEY and CDR2 is SVGEGT. This CDR3 has 15 residues. After removal of 8 bases from V and 8 bases from J, the junction contained 14 bases not matched to a gene. The CDR3 nucleotides are TGTGCCAGCGGATTGACAGGGGTTGGGCACGATGAGCAGTTCTTC. Translating gives CASGLTGVGHDEQFF.

J is TRBJ2-3 and V is TRBV24-1, with a weak D call TRBD2 (5 bases). The V gene lost 4 bases and the J gene lost 0 bases, with 13 bases spanning the gap. Germline lookup yields CDR1 KGHDR and CDR2 SFDVKD. There are 16 residues in the CDR3. The CDR3: CATSDPTGKSTDTQYF. CDR3 DNA: TGTGCCACCAGTGACCCGACCGGGAAAAGCACAGATACGCAGTATTTT.